The next 2 T cell receptor beta chains were all read from a single sample in a study of cytomegalovirus exposure and HLA in healthy donors. The PCR had 60 Vbeta and 13 Jbeta primers. Produced via immunoSEQ multiplex PCR; TCRdb's table is partial and in-frame only. The repertoire holds 75,000 to 95,000 clones, about 78% seen once, with 3.3% in the top ten. Material for sequencing was PBMCs. All receptors come from a man aged 45-65 years in good health and CMV-seronegative.

The chain joins TRBV7-9 to TRBJ2-1; TRBD1 matches 7 bases. The germline V gene has CDR1 SEHNR and CDR2 FQNEAQ (reference sequence). This CDR3 region has 16 residues. The V and J ends lost 5 bases and 3 bases, in that order; junction bases with no gene match: 10. For the CDR3, the DNA is TGTGCCAGCAGCCTACGGGACAGACTTTACTACAATGAGCAGTTCTTC. The encoded protein is CASSLRDRLYYNEQFF.

The rearrangement uses TRBV9 and TRBJ2-3; 13 nucleotides line up with TRBD2. CDR3 length: 18 amino acids. The germline CDR1 and CDR2 sequences are SGDLS and YYNGEE. V lost 2 bases and J lost 2; bases outside the gene matches: 8. CDR3 in amino acids: CASSVGGTSGDYTDTQYF. The CDR3 bases are TGTGCCAGCAGCGTCGGGGGGACTAGCGGGGACTACACAGATACGCAGTATTTT. Filled out from reference TRBV9 and TRBJ2-3, the complete variable domain reads DSGVTQTPKHLITATGQRVTLRCSPRSGDLSVYWYQQSLDQGLQFLIQYYNGEERAKGNILERFSAQQFPDLHSELNLSSLELGDSALYFCASSVGGTSGDYTDTQYFGPGTRLTVL.